The 21 T cell receptor beta chains below were found in one sample sequenced in a study of technical replicates of blood from a few donors. Repertoires were generated with immunoSEQ multiplex PCR, while TCRdb's copy carries only in-frame clones and drops some. The table records around 72,000 clones, almost 99% of them present only once. Material for sequencing was T cells isolated from PBMCs. The receptors shown here come from a human donor in good health.

This clone appeared once. CDR3 region: CASSYSGTGRGDEQFF. The CDR3 DNA reads TGTGCCAGCAGTTACTCCGGGACAGGCCGGGGGGATGAGCAGTTCTTC. The chain links TRBV6-5 to TRBJ2-1; possibly TRBD1 for D (8 bases). The V end lost 0 bases, the J end lost 8 bases, and 17 bases lay between the germline ends. This CDR3 spans 16 amino acids. Germline V gene sequence: CDR1 MNHEY, CDR2 SVGAGI.

This chain joins TRBV27 and TRBJ2-2; 8 positions match TRBD2. The V and J ends lost 0 bases and 6 bases, in that order; junction bases with no gene match: 6. Germline assignment: CDR1 MNHEY and CDR2 SMNVEV (reference sequence). The CDR3 extends over 16 amino acids. The CDR3 loop is CASSLSGGRPPGELFF. In DNA, the CDR3 is TGTGCCAGCAGTTTATCTGGCGGGAGGCCACCCGGGGAGCTGTTTTTT.

The chain joins TRBV5-4 to TRBJ1-1; D may be TRBD1 (6 bases). Germline CDR1 and CDR2: SGHNT and YYREEE (reference sequence). Trimming cost V 0 bases and J 5 bases, with 14 bases left between them. The length of the CDR3 is 15 residues. The CDR3 DNA reads as TGTGCCAGCAGCTTGGATCAGGGGCTTGCTACTGAAGCTTTCTTT. It encodes CASSLDQGLATEAFF.

V and J are TRBV6-1 and TRBJ1-5; D not certain. The ends were cut back, 3 bases at V and 0 bases at J, with 3 bases in the middle. The germline gives CDR1 MNHNS, CDR2 SASEGT. This CDR3 spans 13 amino acids. The DNA for the CDR3 is TGTGCCAGCAGTGACAATAGCAATCAGCCCCAGCATTTT. Translated, it gives CASSDNSNQPQHF.

This chain uses TRBV29-1 with TRBJ1-2; a possible D gene is TRBD1 (5 bases). Germline values: CDR1 SQVTM, CDR2 ANQGSEA. V was trimmed by 7 bases and J by 2 bases, leaving 23 bases between them. CDR3 size: 16 residues. The CDR3 sequence: CSADGGGGKSNYGYTF. The CDR3 DNA is TGCAGCGCCGACGGGGGGGGTGGGAAAAGCAACTATGGCTACACCTTC. The whole variable domain, filled in from reference TRBV29-1 and TRBJ1-2, reads SAVISQKPSRDICQRGTSLTIQCQVDSQVTMMFWYRQQPGQSLTLIATANQGSEATYESGFVIDKFPISRPNLTFSTLTVSNMSPEDSSIYLCSADGGGGKSNYGYTFGSGTRLTVV.

This chain joins TRBV11-3 and TRBJ2-7; perhaps TRBD1 as D (6 bases). Trimming took off 0 bases at V and 2 bases at J, with 11 bases between the two ends. Germline values: CDR1 SGHNT, CDR2 YENEEA. The CDR3 length is 15 residues. CDR3 coding DNA: TGTGCCAGCAGCTTAGAGACAGGACCTCCCTACGAGCAGTACTTC. As protein: CASSLETGPPYEQYF.

This clone appeared once. V and J are TRBV4-2 and TRBJ1-1; the D is unclear. Looked up from germline, CDR1 is LGHNA and CDR2 is YNFKEQ. This CDR3 region has 16 residues. Trimming shortened V by 0 bases and J by 4 bases, and 15 bases separated the two germline ends. The CDR3 sequence: CASSQDLQVKTTEAFF. DNA for the CDR3: TGTGCCAGCAGCCAAGATCTTCAGGTAAAAACCACTGAAGCTTTCTTT.

The chain employs TRBV5-4 and TRBJ2-1; 11 positions agree with TRBD2. CDR1 is SGHNT, CDR2 YYREEE, per germline (reference sequence). The CDR3 covers 17 residues. The V and J ends lost 0 bases and 4 bases, in that order; junction bases with no gene match: 6. The CDR3 nucleotides are TGTGCCAGCAGCTTGGAGATCGGGACTAGCGGATACAATGAGCAGTTCTTC. This codes for CASSLEIGTSGYNEQFF.

This clone was recorded only once. The rearrangement uses TRBV18 and TRBJ2-7; 7 bases agree with TRBD2. Germline lookup yields CDR1 KGHSH and CDR2 LQKENI. Trimming took 4 bases from V and 2 from J; bases not matched to a gene: 5. This CDR3 has 14 amino acids. The CDR3 protein is CASSLDLAAYEQYF. As DNA, the CDR3 is TGTGCCAGCTCACTGGACCTAGCGGCCTACGAGCAGTACTTC.

V usage is TRBV30 and J usage is TRBJ2-2, with D possibly being TRBD1 (5 bases). Germline V gives CDR1 GTSNPN, CDR2 SVGIG (reference sequence). The V and J ends lost 7 bases and 0 bases respectively, with 12 bases between them. The CDR3 totals 14 residues. For the CDR3, the DNA is TGTGCCTCTATAGGGGTCACGAACACCGGGGAGCTGTTTTTT. This translates into CASIGVTNTGELFF.

This chain joins TRBV9 and TRBJ2-3; 9 bases are a match to TRBD1. The CDR3 has 15 amino acids. CDR1 and CDR2 (germline): SGDLS, YYNGEE. V trimming: 4 bases; J trimming: 3 bases; junction bases outside the gene matches: 6. The CDR3 DNA follows: TGTGCCAGCAGCTCGAGGACAGGGGAGACAGATACGCAGTATTTT. Translated, it gives CASSSRTGETDTQYF. Complete variable domain (other parts from reference TRBV9 and TRBJ2-3): DSGVTQTPKHLITATGQRVTLRCSPRSGDLSVYWYQQSLDQGLQFLIQYYNGEERAKGNILERFSAQQFPDLHSELNLSSLELGDSALYFCASSSRTGETDTQYFGPGTRLTVL.

The chain joins TRBV5-6 to TRBJ1-5; D ambiguous. V was shortened by 1 base and J by 0 bases, with 8 bases between the two germline ends. The CDR3 sequence is 15 residues long. Germline lookup yields CDR1 SGHDT and CDR2 YYEEEE. CDR3 coding DNA: TGTGCCAGCAGCTTGCAGGTGTATAGCAATCAGCCCCAGCATTTT. Translation gives CASSLQVYSNQPQHF.

The CDR3 DNA reads as TGTGCCAGCACGGACAGCTTCGAGATTCGGGCTGGAAACACCATATATTTT. Encoded protein: CASTDSFEIRAGNTIYF. The V call is TRBV7-9, the J call TRBJ1-3; D might be TRBD1 (6 bases). Deletions cut 7 bases from V and 2 bases from J, with 21 bases between. CDR1 SEHNR and CDR2 FQNEAQ come from the germline V gene (reference sequence). The CDR3 spans 17 residues.

For the CDR3, the DNA is TGTGCCAGCAGCACCCCGGGTGCGGGGAATTCTGGAAACACCATATATTTT. Protein product: CASSTPGAGNSGNTIYF. This chain uses TRBV7-2 with TRBJ1-3; D uncertain. Deletions cut 5 bases from V and 1 base from J, with 18 bases between. Germline CDR1 reads SGHTA; CDR2 reads FQGNSA. The CDR3 is 17 amino acids.

J is TRBJ2-2 and V is TRBV4-1, with 7 bases matching TRBD1. The CDR3 length is 11 residues. Germline V gives CDR1 MGHRA, CDR2 YSYEKL. The junction had 3 bases not matched to a gene; V was cut back by 11 bases and J by 6 bases. The CDR3, as DNA: TGCGCCGGTCAGGGGGCCGGGGAGCTGTTTTTT. Translated, it gives CAGQGAGELFF.

For the CDR3, the DNA is TGTGCCAGCAGTGAGGGAGGGGCTCTCTACGAGCAGTACTTC. Protein sequence: CASSEGGALYEQYF. The chain couples TRBV6-1 to TRBJ2-7, with 7 bases that match TRBD2. J lost 3 bases, V lost 3 bases, and 5 bases had no gene match. This CDR3 has 14 amino acids. Germline lookup yields CDR1 MNHNS and CDR2 SASEGT.

The rearrangement uses TRBV5-1 and TRBJ2-5; D not resolved. The germline CDR1 and CDR2 sequences are SGHRS and YFSETQ. V was pared by 4 bases and J by 5 bases, with 15 bases between. The CDR3 sequence is 14 residues long. The DNA of the CDR3 is TGCGCCAGCAGCCCCCTTAGTTTAGTGGAGACCCAGTACTTC. This encodes CASSPLSLVETQYF.

The chain is built from TRBV4-3 and TRBJ1-4, with 8 bases that match TRBD1. This CDR3 has 17 residues. Germline CDR1 LGHNA, CDR2 YSLEER. V trimming: 0 bases; J trimming: 1 base; junction bases outside the gene matches: 4. CDR3 coding DNA: TGCGCCAGCAGCCAAGACGGACAGGGAGAAACTAATGAAAAACTGTTTTTT. Protein product: CASSQDGQGETNEKLFF.

The V and J genes are TRBV25-1 and TRBJ2-7; TRBD2 matches 9 bases. The CDR3 totals 15 residues. Germline V gene sequence: CDR1 MGHDK, CDR2 SYGVNS. Trimming cost V 2 bases and J 1 base; bases outside gene matches: 3. The CDR3 is CASSEGTSRSYEQYF. The CDR3 coding sequence is TGTGCCAGCAGTGAAGGGACTAGCAGGTCCTACGAGCAGTACTTC.

This clone was seen once. This sequence joins TRBV19 and TRBJ1-4; 10 nucleotides align to TRBD1. This CDR3 region has 15 residues. V trimming: 8 bases; J trimming: 7 bases; junction bases outside the gene matches: 10. Germline loops: CDR1 LNHDA, CDR2 SQIVND (reference sequence). The CDR3 DNA sequence: TGTGCCAGTCATACCCGGGGACAGGGGATTGAAAAACTGTTTTTT. Protein sequence: CASHTRGQGIEKLFF.

The chain combines TRBV5-1 with TRBJ2-3; D may be TRBD2 (6 bases). Germline CDR1 SGHRS, CDR2 YFSETQ. The CDR3 is 15 amino acids. V lost 2 bases to trimming and J lost 4 bases, with 14 bases between them. CDR3 DNA: TGCGCCAGCAGCTTATCGGGGGTGAGAGCAGATACGCAGTATTTT. This encodes CASSLSGVRADTQYF.